One and the same sample provided the 25 T cell receptor beta chains below, sequenced in a study of CD8 T cells in Susac syndrome. With random hexamers, 0.5 to 1 ug RNA was reverse transcribed. TCRdb fed the immunoSEQ multiplex PCR reads into MiXCR, producing one record per CDR3 protein. The sample holds about 400,000 distinct CDR3 sequences, more than 80% seen once. Sequencing was done on a sample of CD8+ T cells from PBMCs. These TCRs come from a human donor with multiple sclerosis.

This chain uses TRBV19 with TRBJ2-1; no reliable D call. The CDR3 length is 15 residues. Trimming took off 4 bases at V and 0 bases at J, with 10 bases between the two ends. Germline CDR1 is LNHDA and CDR2 is SQIVND (reference sequence). Here the CDR3 reads CASSSGGSSYNEQFF. The CDR3 nucleotides are TGTGCCAGTAGTAGCGGCGGTAGCTCCTACAATGAGCAGTTCTTC.

This clonotype was observed a single time. This chain connects TRBV10-3 to TRBJ2-3; 14 bases are a match to TRBD2. Germline-derived CDR1 and CDR2 are ENHRY and SYGVKD. This CDR3 region has 15 residues. The J segment lost 5 bases and the V segment lost 8 bases, leaving 6 bases of the junction unmatched. The CDR3 coding sequence is TGTGCCATCGGAGGGACTAGCGGGGGTCTAGATACGCAGTATTTT. Amino acids: CAIGGTSGGLDTQYF.

The CDR3 region is CASSLGTGETQYF. In DNA, the CDR3 is TGTGCCAGCAGCTTAGGGACGGGGGAGACCCAGTACTTC. J is TRBJ2-5 and V is TRBV7-4; a possible D gene is TRBD2 (5 bases). CDR3 length: 13 amino acids. Looked up from germline, CDR1 is SGHVT and CDR2 is SQSDAQ. V lost 1 base to trimming and J lost 5 bases, with 8 bases between them.

The chain has TRBV10-3 and TRBJ1-1; D remains ambiguous. V lost 3 bases, J lost 5 bases, and 4 bases lay in between. The CDR3 totals 11 residues. Germline values: CDR1 ENHRY, CDR2 SYGVKD. The CDR3 DNA follows: TGTGCCATCAGTGATGTGACTGAAGCTTTCTTT. Residues: CAISDVTEAFF.

Only one count was recorded for this clonotype. The V call is TRBV27, the J call TRBJ1-5; maybe TRBD1 (6 bases). Trimming cost V 8 bases and J 5 bases, with 19 bases left between them. Germline-derived CDR1 and CDR2 are MNHEY and SMNVEV (reference sequence). The CDR3 loop spans 15 amino acids. Here the CDR3 reads CASSTGRRGDQPQHF. The CDR3 coding sequence is TGTGCCAGCTCTACAGGGAGGAGGGGAGATCAGCCCCAGCATTTT.

This chain connects TRBV12-3 or TRBV12-4 to TRBJ1-5; D uncertain. V lost 7 bases and J 4 bases, leaving 11 bases between the germline ends. The CDR3 covers 13 residues. DNA for the CDR3: TGTGCCAGCATGGGAGGATGGAATCAGCCCCAGCATTTT. Protein sequence: CASMGGWNQPQHF.

This clonotype has a handful of counts. This chain links TRBV5-8 with TRBJ2-5, with 11 bases that match TRBD1. The J segment lost 4 bases and the V segment lost 2 bases, leaving 4 bases of the junction unmatched. The CDR3 has 15 amino acids. Germline lookup yields CDR1 SGHTS and CDR2 YDEGEE. The CDR3 DNA reads TGTGCCAGCAGCTTAGGGACAGGGGGATCAGAGACCCAGTACTTC. Its protein is CASSLGTGGSETQYF.

As regards this clonotype: One end of the junction fails to match germline, which may point to a read error. The V gene is TRBV4-1, the J gene TRBJ1-5; no firm D call. The germline V gene has CDR1 MGHRA and CDR2 YSYEKL. The CDR3 totals 13 residues. In DNA, the CDR3 is TGCGCCGGCAGCCAAGAGCGGTTTCGGCCCCAGCATTTT. This codes for CAGSQERFRPQHF.

This chain links TRBV10-1 with TRBJ1-1; TRBD1 is a possible D gene (5 bases). The V end lost 8 bases, the J end lost 5 bases, and 12 bases lay between the germline ends. Per the germline V gene, CDR1 is WNHNN and CDR2 is SYGVQD (reference sequence). CDR3 length equals 12 residues. In nucleotides, the CDR3 is TGCGCCAGCTCCCATTGGGGGACTGAAGCTTTCTTT. Translation gives CASSHWGTEAFF.

The chain employs TRBV5-6 and TRBJ2-2; D gene ambiguous. V lost 2 bases to trimming and J lost 1 base, with 24 bases between them. The CDR3 length is 20 residues. Germline assignment: CDR1 SGHDT and CDR2 YYEEEE. CDR3 DNA: TGTGCCAGCAGCTTCTTCGGTTGGGCGGCCAACGAAGAGAACACCGGGGAGCTGTTTTTT. Translated, it gives CASSFFGWAANEENTGELFF.

V usage is TRBV7-4 and J usage is TRBJ1-5; D is perhaps TRBD1 (6 bases). Trimming removed 11 bases at V and 0 bases at J, with 17 bases between. Germline CDR1 is SGHVT and CDR2 is SQSDAQ. This CDR3 has 15 amino acids. This CDR3 reads CAGANRADSNQPQHF. CDR3 sequence (DNA): TGTGCCGGGGCAAACAGGGCGGATAGCAATCAGCCCCAGCATTTT.

The chain uses TRBV4-1 and TRBJ2-5; 9 bases map to TRBD2. The CDR3 runs 15 residues. Germline V gene lookup returns CDR1 MGHRA and CDR2 YSYEKL. Trimming took 2 bases from V and 5 from J; bases not matched to a gene: 6. CDR3 region: CASSQPSGASETQYF. CDR3 in DNA: TGCGCCAGCAGCCAACCTAGCGGGGCATCGGAGACCCAGTACTTC.

In its sample, this clonotype was seen a few times. The rearrangement joins TRBV30 to TRBJ2-1, with D tentatively TRBD2 (5 bases). The CDR3 runs to 13 residues. Germline CDR1 GTSNPN, CDR2 SVGIG (reference sequence). Between the trimmed V and J ends, which lost 2 bases and 7 bases, there was a span of 12 bases. The CDR3 nucleotides read TGTGCCTGGAGTTTAGGGAGAGGGAATGAGCAGTTCTTC. Translating it yields CAWSLGRGNEQFF.

This chain joins TRBV29-1 and TRBJ1-2, with unresolved D. V was cut by 6 bases and J by 0 bases, with 17 bases left in between. CDR1 and CDR2 (germline): SQVTM, ANQGSEA. The CDR3 is 15 residues long. CDR3 amino acids: CSVTLQGRPNYGYTF. The CDR3 DNA is TGCAGCGTCACACTTCAAGGAAGGCCTAACTATGGCTACACCTTC.

The chain joins TRBV6-5 to TRBJ2-1, with 13 bases lining up with TRBD2. This CDR3 contains 19 residues. The V segment lost 0 bases and the J segment 6 bases; nucleotides outside the gene matches: 11. CDR1 and CDR2 (germline): MNHEY, SVGAGI. The CDR3 is CASSYSRLAGGPPANEQFF. In DNA form, the CDR3 reads TGTGCCAGCAGTTACTCGAGACTAGCGGGAGGCCCTCCTGCCAATGAGCAGTTCTTC.

The J gene is TRBJ1-1, the V gene TRBV5-1; tentatively, D is TRBD1 (6 bases). The CDR3 is 13 residues long. Deletions cut 2 bases from V and 6 bases from J, with 11 bases between. From germline, CDR1 is SGHRS and CDR2 YFSETQ. The DNA of the CDR3 is TGCGCCAGCAGCTTTCCAGGGGAGCCTGAAGCTTTCTTT. Protein sequence: CASSFPGEPEAFF.

The V gene is TRBV6-5, the J gene TRBJ2-5, with 7 bases aligning to TRBD1. Germline CDR1 MNHEY, CDR2 SVGAGI. Trimming cost V 4 bases and J 13 bases; bases outside gene matches: 6. This CDR3 has 11 amino acids. CDR3 sequence: CASSSGQEGYF. In DNA form, the CDR3 reads TGTGCCAGCAGTTCTGGACAGGAAGGGTACTTC.

The chain employs TRBV7-9 and TRBJ1-2; D not resolved. V was cut by 5 bases and J by 6 bases, with 19 bases left in between. This CDR3 is 15 amino acids long. Germline V gives CDR1 SEHNR, CDR2 FQNEAQ (reference sequence). The CDR3 DNA reads TGTGCCAGCAGCCCCCAGGACGGCCTAGGAAATGGCTACACCTTC. Translating it yields CASSPQDGLGNGYTF.

This CDR3 reads CASASLASADNEQFF. The CDR3 nucleotides are TGTGCCAGCGCTTCCCTAGCGTCGGCGGACAATGAGCAGTTCTTC. The rearrangement joins TRBV7-9 to TRBJ2-1; TRBD2 might be the D (6 bases). Germline CDR1 is SEHNR and CDR2 is FQNEAQ (reference sequence). The V and J ends lost 8 bases and 5 bases respectively, with 19 bases between them. This CDR3 region has 15 residues.

CDR3 sequence: CASSSEGHEQYF. CDR3 nucleotides: TGTGCCAGCAGCTCCGAGGGCCACGAGCAGTACTTC. The chain carries TRBV7-9 and TRBJ2-7; the D gene is possibly TRBD2 (5 bases). CDR3 size: 12 residues. V shed 4 bases and J shed 5 bases, with 9 bases lying between them. Germline CDR1 is SEHNR and CDR2 is FQNEAQ (reference sequence). Combining the CDR3 with reference TRBV7-9 and TRBJ2-7 gives the whole variable domain DTGVSQNPRHKITKRGQNVTFRCDPISEHNRLYWYRQTLGQGPEFLTYFQNEAQLEKSRLLSDRFSAERPKGSFSTLEIQRTEQGDSAMYLCASSSEGHEQYFGPGTRLTVT.

V and J are TRBV30 and TRBJ2-2; TRBD1 might be the D (5 bases). Germline CDR1 reads GTSNPN; CDR2 reads SVGIG (reference sequence). This CDR3 contains 15 residues. V lost 5 bases and J 1 base, leaving 14 bases between the germline ends. This CDR3 is CAWSLRGLNTGELFF. Written as DNA, the CDR3 is TGTGCCTGGTCCCTAAGGGGCTTGAACACCGGGGAGCTGTTTTTT.

The gene calls are TRBV7-8 and TRBJ2-7; a weak D match, TRBD1 (5 bases). CDR1 is SGHVS and CDR2 is FQNEAQ in the germline V gene. The CDR3 sequence is 15 residues long. V shed 2 bases and J shed 1 base, with 12 bases lying between them. In DNA, the CDR3 is TGTGCCAGCAGCTTATTTCCGGCAGGGTCCTACGAGCAGTACTTC. Its protein is CASSLFPAGSYEQYF.

The chain combines TRBV11-2 with TRBJ2-1; D gene unclear. CDR3 size: 15 residues. Germline V gene sequence: CDR1 SGHAT, CDR2 FQNNGV. V was shortened by 7 bases and J by 3 bases, with 16 bases between the two germline ends. CDR3 protein: CASNPMGGDYNEQFF. CDR3 nucleotides: TGTGCCAGCAACCCTATGGGCGGAGACTACAATGAGCAGTTCTTC.

The chain recombines TRBV20-1 with TRBJ2-7; unclear D gene. The length of the CDR3 is 14 residues. Trimming cost V 5 bases and J 2 bases, with 16 bases left between them. The V gene's germline CDR1 is DFQATT and CDR2 SNEGSKA (reference sequence). CDR3 nucleotide sequence: TGCAGTGCTTCGGGCGCAATGGGGACCTACGAGCAGTACTTC. It is translated as CSASGAMGTYEQYF.

The V gene is TRBV9, the J gene TRBJ1-1; D may be TRBD1 (5 bases). This CDR3 contains 14 residues. Germline loops: CDR1 SGDLS, CDR2 YYNGEE. V was cut by 6 bases and J by 2 bases, with 14 bases left in between. The DNA for the CDR3 is TGTGCCAGCAAAGCGGGGGTGTCTAACACTGAAGCTTTCTTT. The encoded protein is CASKAGVSNTEAFF. The full variable domain, in which reference TRBV9 and TRBJ1-1 provide the parts outside the CDR3, is DSGVTQTPKHLITATGQRVTLRCSPRSGDLSVYWYQQSLDQGLQFLIQYYNGEERAKGNILERFSAQQFPDLHSELNLSSLELGDSALYFCASKAGVSNTEAFFGQGTRLTVV.